The subject of this entry is one TCR beta chain. In germline, CDR1 is LGHDT, CDR2 YNNKEL (reference sequence). There are 16 residues in the CDR3. Trimming pared 2 bases from V and 6 bases from J, leaving 14 bases between. This sample was taken from a study of Ad26.COV2.S vaccination and SARS-CoV-2 variants. Measured with immunoSEQ multiplex PCR; TCRdb has only the in-frame clones, and not every one. The sample lists about 350,000 clones; 88% were seen once. Treatment: some 20 received Ad26.COV2.S at low or high dose, single or two shots; about 5 received placebo; per-sample allocation not given. On day 63 after the first injection, vaccine and placebo recipients gave samples.

The receptor comes from a person aged 18-65 years who received the Ad26.COV2.S COVID-19 vaccine or a placebo. The chain couples TRBV3-1 (or the pseudogene TRBV3-2) to TRBJ1-6; D unresolved. Sequenced here: peripheral blood, sampled in a trial of Ad26.COV2.S vaccine versus placebo. As DNA, the CDR3 is TGTGCCAGCAGCCAAATTGAGAGGGCTTTTAATTCACCCCTCCACTTT. Translating it yields CASSQIERAFNSPLHF.